These 5 T cell receptor beta chains share one sample of origin, sequenced in a study of cytomegalovirus exposure and HLA in healthy donors. 13 Jbeta primers and 60 Vbeta primers were used for the PCR. Some clones are missing from TCRdb's copy, which holds only in-frame ones; the method was immunoSEQ multiplex PCR. The table has about 250,000 clones, 65% to 85% seen once. The specimen was PBMCs. These receptors were obtained from a female donor in good health and CMV-seronegative.

This sequence joins TRBV2 and TRBJ2-5; 7 bases align to TRBD1. Germline V gene lookup returns CDR1 SNHLY and CDR2 FYNNEI. V was clipped by 6 bases and J by 5 bases; unmatched bases: 9. CDR3 length: 14 residues. CDR3 sequence: CASRGDRVWETQYF. CDR3 nucleotide sequence: TGTGCCAGCAGAGGAGACAGGGTGTGGGAGACCCAGTACTTC.

The chain links TRBV30 to TRBJ2-5; D not certain. The CDR3 is 10 residues long. Germline V CDR1 and CDR2: GTSNPN, SVGIG (reference sequence). The V gene lost 5 bases and the J gene lost 5 bases, with 6 bases spanning the gap. CDR3 sequence: CAWAAETQYF. CDR3 nucleotides: TGTGCCTGGGCTGCGGAGACCCAGTACTTC.

V gene TRBV19 combines with J gene TRBJ1-1; 9 nucleotides align to TRBD1. Germline V gene lookup returns CDR1 LNHDA and CDR2 SQIVND (reference sequence). V shed 5 bases and J 8 bases; nucleotides not matched to a gene: 6. The CDR3 runs 13 residues. The CDR3 here is CASSPRTGEEAFF. CDR3 DNA sequence: TGTGCCAGTAGTCCGAGGACAGGGGAGGAAGCTTTCTTT.

This clone was recorded only once. This chain connects TRBV18 to TRBJ2-7; the D gene is possibly TRBD1 (6 bases). V lost 3 bases and J 4 bases, leaving 13 bases between the germline ends. Germline CDR1 KGHSH, CDR2 LQKENI. The CDR3 has 14 residues. CDR3 nucleotides: TGTGCCAGCTCACCCTTACAGGACAGTTACGAGCAGTACTTC. This codes for CASSPLQDSYEQYF. Full variable domain (remainder filled in from reference TRBV18 and TRBJ2-7): NAGVMQNPRHLVRRRGQEARLRCSPMKGHSHVYWYRQLPEEGLKFMVYLQKENIIDESGMPKERFSAEFPKEGPSILRIQQVVRGDSAAYFCASSPLQDSYEQYFGPGTRLTVT.

The chain carries TRBV9 and TRBJ2-1; tentatively, D is TRBD2 (6 bases). The germline gives CDR1 SGDLS, CDR2 YYNGEE. Deletions cut 0 bases from V and 6 bases from J, with 13 bases between. This CDR3 is built from 15 residues. CDR3 in DNA: TGTGCCAGCAGCGTAGGGGCTAGCGTCCGCAATGAGCAGTTCTTC. Translated: CASSVGASVRNEQFF.